These 20 T cell receptor beta chains were sequenced from one sample in a study of cytomegalovirus exposure and HLA in healthy donors. The PCR contained 60 Vbeta and 13 Jbeta primers. This table comes from immunoSEQ multiplex PCR, and its TCRdb copy is limited to in-frame clones, with some not included. The sample has nearly 110,000 clones, roughly 72% seen once; the top ten hold about 8%. Sequenced sample: PBMCs. All receptors come from a man younger than 40 in good health and CMV-seronegative.

V usage is TRBV15 and J usage is TRBJ1-2; D uncertain. This CDR3 comprises 13 residues. From germline, CDR1 is LNHNV and CDR2 YYDKDF (reference sequence). V lost 6 bases to trimming and J lost 3 bases, with 11 bases between them. Written as DNA, the CDR3 is TGTGCCACCAGTCTCTCAGTTTACTATGGCTACACCTTC. Amino acids: CATSLSVYYGYTF.

The chain uses TRBV7-8 and TRBJ1-2; weak D call: TRBD1 (6 bases). V lost 5 bases and J lost 3, with 16 bases in between. The CDR3 covers 15 residues. The V gene's germline CDR1 is SGHVS and CDR2 FQNEAQ. As DNA, the CDR3 is TGTGCCAGCAGCCCCCGGGGGGCTTCGGACTATGGCTACACCTTC. Its protein is CASSPRGASDYGYTF.

The V and J genes are TRBV7-3 and TRBJ1-2, with 9 bases aligning to TRBD1. Germline loops: CDR1 SGHTA, CDR2 FQGTGA. The CDR3 loop spans 13 amino acids. The trim removed 3 bases at V and 7 bases at J, leaving 3 bases unmatched. CDR3 protein: CASSLHRGLGYTF. In nucleotides, the CDR3 is TGTGCCAGCAGCTTGCACAGGGGGCTTGGCTACACCTTC.

The chain joins TRBV20-1 to TRBJ2-1, with 9 bases fitting TRBD2. This CDR3 has 11 amino acids. V lost 7 bases, J lost 9 bases, and 4 bases stayed unmatched. Germline assignment: CDR1 DFQATT and CDR2 SNEGSKA (reference sequence). The CDR3 nucleotides read TGCAGTGGGCTAGCGGGAATTGAGCAGTTCTTC. Its protein product is CSGLAGIEQFF.

The chain links TRBV5-6 to TRBJ2-5; D ambiguous. V was pared by 0 bases and J by 1 base, with 13 bases between. Germline-derived CDR1 and CDR2 are SGHDT and YYEEEE. The length of the CDR3 is 16 residues. The CDR3 DNA reads TGTGCCAGCAGCTTGGCGGGTGTATTCTCCCAAGAGACCCAGTACTTC. Amino acid sequence: CASSLAGVFSQETQYF.

This clone turned up a few times. The J gene is TRBJ2-3, the V gene TRBV6-4; the D gene is possibly TRBD2 (5 bases). CDR1 is MRHNA and CDR2 is SNTAGT in the germline V gene. Trimming left V 4 bases short and J 5 bases short, with 10 bases between. The CDR3 length is 13 residues. CDR3 amino acids: CASSVSSGDTQYF. The CDR3 DNA reads TGTGCCAGCAGTGTTTCAAGCGGAGATACGCAGTATTTT.

The chain joins TRBV30 to TRBJ2-5; 8 positions agree with TRBD1. The V gene's germline CDR1 is GTSNPN and CDR2 SVGIG (reference sequence). The CDR3 runs to 14 residues. With 5 bases clipped from V and 5 bases from J, the junction kept 10 bases outside the gene matches. The CDR3 is CAWGAGGRGETQYF. The CDR3 coding sequence is TGTGCCTGGGGGGCAGGGGGCCGCGGGGAGACCCAGTACTTC.

The J gene is TRBJ2-7, the V gene TRBV27; D perhaps matches TRBD1 (5 bases). The CDR3 covers 14 residues. V was cut by 5 bases and J by 6 bases, with 17 bases left in between. Germline V gene lookup returns CDR1 MNHEY and CDR2 SMNVEV (reference sequence). The CDR3, as DNA: TGTGCCAGCAGTCCCAGGGCCGTCCGGGCCGAGCAGTACTTC. Translating gives CASSPRAVRAEQYF.

The chain joins TRBV5-1 to TRBJ2-7; the match to TRBD1 covers 8 bases. The CDR3 is 13 residues long. V was clipped by 0 bases and J by 9 bases; unmatched bases: 5. CDR1 is SGHRS, CDR2 YFSETQ, per germline. The chain's CDR3 is CASSLEQGATQYF. Written as DNA, the CDR3 is TGCGCCAGCAGCTTGGAGCAGGGGGCTACGCAGTACTTC. Combining the CDR3 with reference TRBV5-1 and TRBJ2-7 gives the whole variable domain KAGVTQTPRYLIKTRGQQVTLSCSPISGHRSVSWYQQTPGQGLQFLFEYFSETQRNKGNFPGRFSGRQFSNSRSEMNVSTLELGDSALYLCASSLEQGATQYFGPGTRLTVT.

The chain links TRBV19 to TRBJ1-2; D is possibly TRBD1 (6 bases). Germline V CDR1 and CDR2: LNHDA, SQIVND (reference sequence). This CDR3 region has 16 residues. Trimming removed 0 bases from V and 7 bases from J, with 18 bases in between. CDR3 sequence (DNA): TGTGCCAGTAGTATAGACCGCAGGGGCGACATGGGTGGCTACACCTTC. It codes for CASSIDRRGDMGGYTF.

This chain links TRBV9 with TRBJ2-2; D is undetermined. Trimming cost V 0 bases and J 2 bases, with 11 bases left between them. The length of the CDR3 is 16 residues. Germline values: CDR1 SGDLS, CDR2 YYNGEE. The CDR3 DNA reads as TGTGCCAGCAGCGTAGCTTCCGATACTAACACCGGGGAGCTGTTTTTT. It is translated as CASSVASDTNTGELFF.

CDR3 nucleotides: TGTGCCAGCTCATCTACAGGGGAGAACACTGAAGCTTTCTTT. Its protein product is CASSSTGENTEAFF. The chain links TRBV18 to TRBJ1-1, with 7 bases identical to TRBD1. Losses at the gene ends were 5 bases for V and 1 base for J; bases not matched to a gene: 4. This CDR3 spans 14 amino acids. The germline V gene has CDR1 KGHSH and CDR2 LQKENI.

The rearrangement links TRBV29-1 to TRBJ1-4, with 9 positions matching TRBD1. CDR3 length equals 15 residues. The V gene end was trimmed by 2 bases and the J gene end by 8 bases; junction bases not matched to a gene: 9. The germline gives CDR1 SQVTM, CDR2 ANQGSEA. The CDR3 bases are TGCAGCGTTGAACGGCGGACAGGGGATGGCGAAAAACTGTTTTTT. Protein sequence: CSVERRTGDGEKLFF.

This clone was detected only a few times. The chain joins TRBV7-7 to TRBJ2-7; TRBD1 matches at 9 bases. Trimming removed 3 bases from V and 2 bases from J; junction bases left unmatched: 5. Germline CDR1 and CDR2: SSHAT and FNYEAQ (reference sequence). The length of the CDR3 is 15 residues. CDR3 in amino acids: CASSFTGQGTYEQYF. In nucleotides, the CDR3 is TGTGCCAGCAGCTTTACGGGACAGGGAACCTACGAGCAGTACTTC.

The sample holds a few counts of this clone. The rearrangement uses TRBV27 and TRBJ2-5, with a weak D call TRBD1 (5 bases). The germline V gene has CDR1 MNHEY and CDR2 SMNVEV (reference sequence). The CDR3 consists of 15 residues. The V and J ends lost 4 bases and 5 bases respectively, with 17 bases between them. CDR3 DNA: TGTGCCAGCAGTTCGCCCCAGGGTGGTGGGGAGACCCAGTACTTC. It yields the protein CASSSPQGGGETQYF.

This clone showed up just once. The CDR3 DNA follows: TGTGCCAGCCTCGGGGTGGCGAACACCGGGGAGCTGTTTTTT. Protein: CASLGVANTGELFF. The V gene is TRBV6-5, the J gene TRBJ2-2, with D possibly TRBD2 on 5 matching bases. This CDR3 contains 14 residues. CDR1 is MNHEY and CDR2 is SVGAGI in the germline V gene. Trimming shortened V by 8 bases and J by 0 bases, and 10 bases separated the two germline ends.

The CDR3: CASSRKQGPSYEQYF. The CDR3 DNA is TGTGCCAGCAGCCGGAAACAGGGGCCCTCCTACGAGCAGTACTTC. The chain has TRBV13 and TRBJ2-7, with 7 bases aligning to TRBD1. The germline V gene encodes CDR1 PRHDT and CDR2 FYEKMQ (reference sequence). This CDR3 is built from 15 residues. Germline trimming cut 5 bases from V and 0 bases from J; bases unmatched to any gene: 7.

This clone appeared a single time. The gene calls are TRBV7-2 and TRBJ1-1; the D gene is possibly TRBD1 (5 bases). Per germline, CDR1 SGHTA and CDR2 FQGNSA. The CDR3 is 16 amino acids. Trimming stripped 0 bases from V and 5 bases from J, with 16 bases between. CDR3 DNA sequence: TGTGCCAGCAGCTTAGCGTTCGGACACCAAGGAACTGAAGCTTTCTTT. Protein sequence: CASSLAFGHQGTEAFF.

The chain links TRBV28 to TRBJ1-2; 8 bases fit TRBD1. This CDR3 is built from 18 residues. Germline values: CDR1 MDHEN, CDR2 SYDVKM. Losses at the gene ends were 6 bases for V and 3 bases for J; bases not matched to a gene: 18. CDR3 bases: TGTGCCAGCAGCCTCACCCTGACAGGGGCGGAGGGGGACTATGGCTACACCTTC. Protein product: CASSLTLTGAEGDYGYTF.

The chain couples TRBV27 to TRBJ1-6; D uncertain. Germline CDR1 reads MNHEY; CDR2 reads SMNVEV (reference sequence). This CDR3 has 15 amino acids. V was shortened by 2 bases and J by 8 bases, with 13 bases between the two germline ends. CDR3 nucleotide sequence: TGTGCCAGCAGTTTAAGTTTTGAGGGATATTCACCCCTCCACTTT. It translates to CASSLSFEGYSPLHF.